This entry is about one T cell receptor (beta chain). No antigen is known for it. No much larger clone exists at a distance of one base, and base qualities are not known. Libraries came from the immunoSEQ multiplex PCR assay. Adaptive Biotechnologies carried out TCRB amplification, library preparation, sequencing and preliminary bioinformatics at Survey level resolution. Under the source paper's analysis protocol: Clonality was computed in R as 1 minus normalized Shannon entropy; the Gini index was calculated with the R package ineq. To get the overlap score, the summed counts of shared sequences were divided by the total counts of all sequences in both of the compared samples. Shared-clonotype significance used Fisher's exact test assuming a theoretical repertoire of 10^7 TCRB sequences. Drawn from immuneACCESS, this table holds only the in-frame rearrangements with V and J called that TCRdb kept. Clones are partly lost; checked studies trace under half to an unresolved V gene and leave the rest unexplained. V, J and clone size reflect that table, while D and trimming were determined from the DNA. This sample lists about 10,000 clones; over 65% were detected once. The top ten clonotypes cover about 0.4% of the sample.

The data derive from a study of follicular helper T cells after annual influenza vaccination (dated by TCRdb to between 2016 and 2019). A note on the overall study: Blood was drawn on days 0, 7 and 28 after each seasonal influenza vaccination. To study recall of cTfh clones, some subjects were followed through successive annual vaccinations in the 2013-2014, 2014-2015 and 2015-2016 seasons. One week after vaccination, a second recruited cohort of roughly 11 subjects (Table S1) displayed a similar ICOS+CD38+ cTfh response. Six subjects had multi-year samples: four covered two vaccination seasons and two covered three seasons. The 2015 samples were processed right after collection, while the 2013-2014 samples were cryopreserved. Findings and caveats that apply to the study as a whole: Undersampling of the much larger non-cTfh compartments could not be excluded when assessing influenza clone enrichment. Day 7 ICOS+CD38+ clones were most often found later in ICOS-CD38- cTfh, suggesting that subset may serve as a memory reservoir. Rare clonotypes could not be sampled because productive TCRB sequences were recovered from only roughly 9.5-20% of the analyzed cells. Successive annual vaccinations recalled a recurrent oligoclonal ICOS+CD38+ cTfh response that contained tetramer and AIM influenza-specific clonotypes. ICOS+CD38+ cTfh clonality correlated with the frequency of that population, and its change correlated with the change in circulating plasmablast frequency.

Reading the label with the study, this specimen's time point is: 2015-2016 season, 7 days after influenza vaccination. Seasonal inactivated influenza vaccine (Fluvarix) was administered to adults, and sorted blood CD4 subsets were tracked by TCRB sequencing before and after vaccination. To be eligible, subjects had to be community-dwelling and could not have received an influenza vaccine during the previous 6 months. Exclusions included influenza vaccine contraindications, substance abuse, HIV/AIDS, active malignancy, immunomodulatory medication and active illness such as respiratory infection. At each time point, somewhere between 40 and 100 mL of blood was taken. Either Ficoll-Paque PLUS or SepMate separation was used to isolate PBMC. As a comparison non-Tfh subset, CXCR5- memory CD4 T cells were sorted. Cell subsets were sorted from PBMC on a BD FACS Aria before DNA extraction. Spanning cysteine to phenylalanine, the CDR3 consists of 17 amino acids. Only the CDR3 portion is preserved as DNA: 51 bases, with reading frame beginning at the first base.

The rearranged segments are TRBV21-1 and TRBJ2-5; the table names TRBD1, a call not compared with the DNA. TRBV21-1 is shown as a pseudogene. The input for sequencing was CXCR5- memory CD4+ T cells sorted from blood, taken 7 days after influenza vaccination. The sample's cell subset or site label, decoded: CXCR5- memory CD4 T cells. The receptor was derived from an adult who received the influenza vaccine. The DNA sequence is TGTGCCAGCAGCAAAGTGGACAGGGGAAGGGGCCAAGAGACCCAGTACTTC. This encodes CASSKVDRGRGQETQYF.